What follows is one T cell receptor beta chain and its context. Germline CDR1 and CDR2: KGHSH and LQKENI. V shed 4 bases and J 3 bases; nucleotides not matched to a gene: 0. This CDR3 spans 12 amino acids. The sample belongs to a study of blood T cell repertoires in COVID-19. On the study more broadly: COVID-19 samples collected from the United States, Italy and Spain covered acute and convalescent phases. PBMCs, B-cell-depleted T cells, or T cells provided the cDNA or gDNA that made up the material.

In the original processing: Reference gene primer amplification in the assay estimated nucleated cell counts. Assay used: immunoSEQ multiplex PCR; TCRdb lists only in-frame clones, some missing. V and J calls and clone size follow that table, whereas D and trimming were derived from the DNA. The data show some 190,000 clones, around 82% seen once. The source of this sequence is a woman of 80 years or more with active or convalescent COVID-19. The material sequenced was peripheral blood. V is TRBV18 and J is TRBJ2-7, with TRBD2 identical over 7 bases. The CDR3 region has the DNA TGTGCCAGCTCACGCGGGAGCTACGAGCAGTACTTC. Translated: CASSRGSYEQYF.